The TCR beta chain described here comes from a study of B cell selection in AIRE deficiency. General study findings and limits: CDR3s were shorter in shared Treg sequences, reflecting few non-templated nucleotide insertions. About 30% of healthy-shared Treg TCRbeta sequences appeared in patient Tconv cells.

Trimming pared 0 bases from V and 1 base from J, leaving 16 bases between. The CDR3 spans 19 residues. In germline, CDR1 is SGHDN, CDR2 FVKESK. Some clones are missing from TCRdb's copy, which holds only in-frame ones; the method was immunoSEQ multiplex PCR. The sample holds 20,000 to 25,000 clones, around 97% seen once. The sorted conventional CD4 T cells were gated as CD4+CD127+. About this clone: Its antigen is unknown.

J is TRBJ1-6 and V is TRBV14; possibly TRBD1 for D (6 bases). Sequencing was carried out using conventional CD4+ T cells sorted from PBMCs. This sequence originates from a human donor with AIRE deficiency. The CDR3, as DNA: TGTGCCAGCAGCCAAGATTACGGGGGCAGGACATCCTATAATTCACCCCTCCACTTT. Translation gives CASSQDYGGRTSYNSPLHF.